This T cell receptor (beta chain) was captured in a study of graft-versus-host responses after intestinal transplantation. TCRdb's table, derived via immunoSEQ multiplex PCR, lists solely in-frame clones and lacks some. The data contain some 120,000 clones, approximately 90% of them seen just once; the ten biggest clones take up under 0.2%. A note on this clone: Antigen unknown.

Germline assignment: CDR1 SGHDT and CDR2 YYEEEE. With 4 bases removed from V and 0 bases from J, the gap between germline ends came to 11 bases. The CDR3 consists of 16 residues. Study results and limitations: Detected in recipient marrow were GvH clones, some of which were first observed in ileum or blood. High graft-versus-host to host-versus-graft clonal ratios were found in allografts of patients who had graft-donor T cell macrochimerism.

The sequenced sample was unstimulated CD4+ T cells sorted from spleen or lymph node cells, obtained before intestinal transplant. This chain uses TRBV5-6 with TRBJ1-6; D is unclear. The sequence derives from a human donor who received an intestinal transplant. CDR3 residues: CASSGTTSSYNSPLHF. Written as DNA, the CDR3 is TGTGCCAGCAGCGGAACGACGAGCTCCTATAATTCACCCCTCCACTTT.